The rows below give T cell receptor beta chains drawn from one sample of a study of blood T cell repertoires in COVID-19. Here immunoSEQ multiplex PCR was the method, and the copy in TCRdb shows in-frame clones only, minus some. This sample yields roughly 80,000 clones, of which around 81% are seen a single time; over 35% belongs to the top ten. Sequencing used peripheral blood. The receptors come from a man older than 75 with acute or convalescent COVID-19. Both conserved end residues are part of each CDR3. The D gene is left open where the match is weak.

>TRBV28|TRBJ2-7|TRBD1
CASKGGGTGGYEQYF
TGTGCCAGCAAGGGTGGAGGGACAGGGGGCTACGAGCAGTACTTC
>TRBV10-3|TRBJ1-3|NA
CAISERGFLGNTIYF
TGTGCCATCAGTGAGAGGGGATTTTTGGGAAACACCATATATTTT
>TRBV28|TRBJ1-4|NA
CASTPGTQFEKLFF
TGTGCCAGCACCCCCGGGACACAATTCGAAAAACTGTTTTTT
>TRBV7-3|TRBJ2-2|NA
CASSLTPGAGELFF
TGTGCCAGCAGCTTAACGCCGGGGGCCGGGGAGCTGTTTTTT
>TRBV18|TRBJ2-1|NA
CASSPRQDNEQFF
TGTGCCAGCTCACCGAGACAAGACAATGAGCAGTTCTTC
>TRBV5-5|TRBJ1-6|TRBD1
CASSWPGQGNSPLHF
TGTGCCAGCAGCTGGCCGGGACAGGGGAATTCACCCCTCCACTTT
>TRBV27|TRBJ1-5|NA
CASLLRTFNQPQHF
TGTGCCAGCCTTCTAAGGACTTTCAATCAGCCCCAGCATTTT
>TRBV30|TRBJ1-5|NA
CAWSGRYNQPQHF
TGTGCCTGGAGTGGGCGGTACAATCAGCCCCAGCATTTT
>TRBV5-4|TRBJ1-3|NA
CASSFPGSGNTIYF
TGTGCCAGCAGCTTCCCAGGCTCTGGAAACACCATATATTTT
>TRBV11-3|TRBJ2-5|TRBD2
CASSLGSGQGGKETQYF
TGTGCCAGCAGCTTGGGATCTGGGCAGGGAGGGAAAGAGACCCAGTACTTC
>TRBV6-5|TRBJ1-1|NA
CASKIQGNTEAFF
TGTGCCAGCAAAATACAGGGGAACACTGAAGCTTTCTTT
>TRBV2|TRBJ1-5|TRBD1
CASSPGTGGNQPQHF
TGTGCCAGCAGCCCCGGGACAGGAGGCAATCAGCCCCAGCATTTT
>TRBV10-3|TRBJ2-5|TRBD1
CATQRTGGETQYF
TGTGCCACCCAGCGGACAGGGGGGGAGACCCAGTACTTC